A selection of T cell receptor beta chains follows, all from one sample in a study of T cells in Graves' hyperthyroidism and ophthalmopathy. TCRdb re-analysed the multiplex PCR reads in MiXCR, keeping a single row per CDR3 protein. The profile shows about 200,000 distinct CDR3 sequences, less than 20% of them singletons. Sequenced: blood. The receptors were sampled from a woman aged 45-60 years with Graves' hyperthyroidism. Each CDR3 is given with its conserved first and last residue. A D gene is named only where the DNA matches it firmly. For some rows the clone size is stated as once, few or many, or as a class when expanded; others skip it.

>-|TRBJ2-2|TRBV9|-
CASMDLTGELFF
TGTGCCAGCATGGACTTAACCGGGGAGCTGTTTTTT
>-|TRBJ2-1|TRBV7-8|many
CASSTDGTENYNEQFF
TGTGCCAGCAGCACCGACGGGACGGAGAATTACAATGAGCAGTTCTTC
>TRBD2|TRBJ2-7|TRBV20-1|many
CSARGLAGTPEQYF
TGCAGTGCTAGGGGACTAGCGGGAACCCCCGAGCAGTACTTC
>-|TRBJ2-5|TRBV7-2|many
CASRGKISPLETQYF
TGTGCCAGCAGGGGAAAGATATCCCCGCTGGAGACCCAGTACTTC
>TRBD2|TRBJ2-1|TRBV29-1|many
CSADTSGRANEQFF
TGCAGCGCAGATACTAGCGGGAGGGCCAATGAGCAGTTCTTC
>TRBD1|TRBJ1-4|TRBV9|few
CASSVNPRQGANEKLFF
TGTGCCAGCAGCGTGAACCCCCGACAGGGCGCTAATGAAAAACTGTTTTTT
>TRBD2|TRBJ2-4|TRBV9|-
CASSTGLAGSVSENIQYF
TGTGCCAGCAGCACGGGACTAGCGGGAAGTGTGAGCGAAAACATTCAGTACTTC
>TRBD2|TRBJ2-7|TRBV28|many
CASSTSGSFYEQYF
TGTGCCAGCAGTACTAGCGGGAGTTTCTACGAGCAGTACTTC
>TRBD1|TRBJ1-4|TRBV19|few
CASREYRGTNEKLFF
TGTGCCAGTAGGGAGTACAGGGGAACTAATGAAAAACTGTTTTTT
>-|TRBJ2-7|TRBV18|many
CASSPPVTGAVSYEQYF
TGTGCCAGCTCACCACCGGTAACGGGGGCTGTATCCTACGAGCAGTACTTC
>-|TRBJ1-1|TRBV28|-
CASSVATGLGGTEAFF
TGTGCCAGCAGCGTAGCTACGGGTTTGGGGGGCACTGAAGCTTTCTTT
>TRBD1|TRBJ2-2|TRBV12-3/TRBV12-4|many
CASSLTGDGELFF
TGTGCCAGCAGTCTCACAGGGGACGGGGAGCTGTTTTTT
>TRBD1|TRBJ1-1|TRBV20-1|-
CSAGPPTGWNTEAFF
TGCAGTGCGGGGCCCCCGACAGGGTGGAACACTGAAGCTTTCTTT
>-|TRBJ2-7|TRBV20-1|few
CSAREQRRGYEQYF
TGCAGTGCTAGAGAACAGCGGAGGGGCTACGAGCAGTACTTC
>-|TRBJ2-1|TRBV27|many
CASRPGWVHEQFF
TGTGCCAGCCGCCCTGGATGGGTTCATGAGCAGTTCTTC
>TRBD2|TRBJ2-5|TRBV5-1|many
CASSFSLAGVETQYF
TGCGCCAGCAGCTTTTCGCTAGCGGGAGTAGAGACCCAGTACTTC
>-|TRBJ2-3|TRBV11-1|few
CASSFLGTSTDTQYF
TGTGCCAGCAGCTTCTTGGGGACTAGCACAGATACGCAGTATTTT
>-|TRBJ2-1|TRBV24-1|many
CATSRGDEQFF
TGTGCCACCAGCCGCGGCGATGAGCAGTTCTTC